This TCR beta chain derives from a study of graft-versus-host responses after intestinal transplantation. Libraries were prepared by immunoSEQ multiplex PCR; TCRdb keeps only in-frame clonotypes and omits some of them. Of 15,000 to 20,000 clones in the sample, 38% were seen once. Study observations and caveats: The study associated peak circulating GvH clone levels with early post-transplant HvG declines.

The germline gives CDR1 SGHTA, CDR2 FQGNSA. The CDR3 is made up of 12 amino acids. V shed 1 base and J shed 6 bases, with 5 bases lying between them. This clonotype was sampled from a human patient who received an intestinal transplant. This chain connects TRBV7-2 to TRBJ2-3; D unresolved. The sample in question was alloreactive CD4+ T cells from a mixed lymphocyte reaction culture, obtained before intestinal transplant. Subset described: CFSE-low proliferating T cells sorted from roughly six-day pre-transplant mixed lymphocyte reaction (GvH or HvG direction). The CDR3 reads CASSLGIDTQYF. The CDR3 region has the DNA TGTGCCAGCAGCTTAGGAATCGATACGCAGTATTTT.